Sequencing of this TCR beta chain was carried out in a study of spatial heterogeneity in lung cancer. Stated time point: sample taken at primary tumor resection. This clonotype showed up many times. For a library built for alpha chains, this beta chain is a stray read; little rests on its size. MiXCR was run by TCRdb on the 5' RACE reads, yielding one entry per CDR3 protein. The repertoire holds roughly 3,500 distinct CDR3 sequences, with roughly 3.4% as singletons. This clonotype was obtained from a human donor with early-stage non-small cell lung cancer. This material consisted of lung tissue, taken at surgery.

The DNA of the CDR3 is TGTGCCAGCAGCTACTTTGACCGGGACAGGGGTGGCTACACCTTC. Its translation: CASSYFDRDRGGYTF. The rearrangement links TRBV13 to TRBJ1-2, with 10 bases matching TRBD1. After removal of 4 bases from V and 7 bases from J, the junction contained 9 bases not matched to a gene. The CDR3 sequence is 15 residues long. Germline V gene data show CDR1 as PRHDT and CDR2 as FYEKMQ (reference sequence).